This is a list of T cell receptor beta chains from one sample in a study of identical twins. TCRdb independently ran MiXCR on the 5' RACE reads; one entry per CDR3 protein. The repertoire holds around 530,000 distinct CDR3 sequences, with approximately 16% as singletons. The sample was also reused in another study, on yellow fever vaccine responses in identical twins.

Sequencing was carried out using CD4+ T cells sorted from blood. The receptors were sampled from a woman younger than 35 in good health. The CDR3 runs from the conserved cysteine through the conserved F or W. D genes are given only for firm matches. Expanded clones get a size class; other rows say once, few or many, or leave the size out.

DNA,CDR3,size,V,D,J
TGTGCCACCAGTGACCCCCGGGGGAGCAGACCCTACGAGCAGTACTTC,CATSDPRGSRPYEQYF,few,TRBV24-1,.,TRBJ2-7
TGTGCCAGCAGCCCCGGGACGGGGCAGTTCTTC,CASSPGTGQFF,.,TRBV7-9,.,TRBJ2-1
TGTGCCAGCAGCCGAACCCGGGACTATCCTGGCAATGAGCAGTTCTTC,CASSRTRDYPGNEQFF,few,TRBV12-3/TRBV12-4,TRBD2,TRBJ2-1
TGTGCCAGCAGCTTGGCGCTTGAAGCTTTCTTT,CASSLALEAFF,few,TRBV7-2,.,TRBJ1-1
TGTGCCAGCAGGGATGGACAGTCTGGCGCCAACGTCCTGACTTTC,CASRDGQSGANVLTF,many,TRBV2,.,TRBJ2-6
TGTGCCAGCAGTTCCCGGGGAGGCTACACCTTC,CASSSRGGYTF,few,TRBV12-3/TRBV12-4,.,TRBJ1-2
TGTGCCAGCAGCGGAGGGACTAGCGGGAGTTACAATGAGCAGTTCTTC,CASSGGTSGSYNEQFF,few,TRBV7-8,TRBD2,TRBJ2-1
TGTGCCAGCAGCTATGGAGCGGGGCCCCAGCATTTT,CASSYGAGPQHF,.,TRBV5-6,.,TRBJ1-5
TGTGCCACCAGTGACCGAGACAGGGGTGCAGATACGCAGTATTTT,CATSDRDRGADTQYF,.,TRBV24-1,TRBD1,TRBJ2-3
TGTGCCACAAGGACAGGGGGCTTGGATGAGCAGTTCTTC,CATRTGGLDEQFF,few,TRBV24-1,TRBD1,TRBJ2-1
TGTGCCAGCAGCTTAGTATCAGGGCTACTAGCGGGACATTTTAACGAGCAGTACTTC,CASSLVSGLLAGHFNEQYF,.,TRBV7-6,TRBD2,TRBJ2-7
TGTGCCAGCAGCAGGGACTATAGCAATCAGCCCCAGCATTTT,CASSRDYSNQPQHF,many,TRBV12-3/TRBV12-4,.,TRBJ1-5
TGTGCCACTTTTTGGGATATGAACACTGAAGCTTTCTTT,CATFWDMNTEAFF,few,TRBV6-1,.,TRBJ1-1
TGCGCCAGCAGCTTGGAGCTAGCGGGATATTACAATGAGCAGTTCTTC,CASSLELAGYYNEQFF,.,TRBV5-1,TRBD2,TRBJ2-1
TGCGCCAGCAGCCAAGTAGGGGTTTCACCCCTCCACTTT,CASSQVGVSPLHF,.,TRBV4-1,.,TRBJ1-6
TGTGCCAGCAGTTCGGGACTAGTCAATGAGCAGTTCTTC,CASSSGLVNEQFF,few,TRBV12-3/TRBV12-4,TRBD2,TRBJ2-1
TGTGCCAGCAGCCAAGAGTGGGAGGGGTATTGGTCGCAGTATTTT,CASSQEWEGYWSQYF,few,TRBV4-2,TRBD2,TRBJ2-3
TGCGCCAGCAGCGAAACTAGCGGGAGAGATGAGCAGTTCTTC,CASSETSGRDEQFF,.,TRBV5-1,TRBD2,TRBJ2-1
TGTGCCATCAGTGAACTAGCGGGAGTAGGCAATGAGCAGTTCTTC,CAISELAGVGNEQFF,.,TRBV10-3,TRBD2,TRBJ2-1
TGCAGTGGGACCCCGGGATCCTACAATGAGCAGTTCTTC,CSGTPGSYNEQFF,.,TRBV20-1,.,TRBJ2-1
TGTGCCAGCAGCTTCGGTGTCGGGACTAGCTACACAGATACGCAGTATTTT,CASSFGVGTSYTDTQYF,.,TRBV7-6,TRBD2,TRBJ2-3
TGTGCCAGCAGTTACAGGGCCTCAACTAATGAAAAACTGTTTTTT,CASSYRASTNEKLFF,.,TRBV6-5,.,TRBJ1-4
TGTGCCAGCAGTTTTAGGGACAGGGGAAGTTCACCCCTCCACTTT,CASSFRDRGSSPLHF,.,TRBV2,TRBD1,TRBJ1-6
TGTGCCAGCGGCCAGGGCAGATATAGCAATCAGCCCCAGCATTTT,CASGQGRYSNQPQHF,few,TRBV12-3/TRBV12-4,.,TRBJ1-5
TGTGCCAGCAGAACGACAGGCTATAGCAATCAGCCCCAGCATTTT,CASRTTGYSNQPQHF,.,TRBV6-5,.,TRBJ1-5
TGTGCCAGCAAAGGGACAGGTGTCACCGGGGAGCTGTTTTTT,CASKGTGVTGELFF,.,TRBV12-3/TRBV12-4,TRBD1,TRBJ2-2
TGTGCCAGCAGCCCCAGACCTCTAGCGGGGCTGAATGAGCAGTTCTTC,CASSPRPLAGLNEQFF,once,TRBV11-3,TRBD2,TRBJ2-1
TGTGCCATCACCGCCGGAGGGGCTACGAACACCGGGGAGCTGTTTTTT,CAITAGGATNTGELFF,few,TRBV10-3,.,TRBJ2-2
TGTGCCAGCAGCCCAAGTTCCACCACAGATACGCAGTATTTT,CASSPSSTTDTQYF,.,TRBV3-1,.,TRBJ2-3
TGTGCCAGCAGCGACGGGACTAGCGGTTACCAAGAGACCCAGTACTTC,CASSDGTSGYQETQYF,.,TRBV7-6,TRBD2,TRBJ2-5
TGTGCCAGCAGTGTAGTGAGGGAGTACGAGCAGTACTTC,CASSVVREYEQYF,.,TRBV6-1,.,TRBJ2-7
TGTGCCAGCAGTCTACAGGGAATCCAGCCCCAGCATTTT,CASSLQGIQPQHF,many,TRBV12-3/TRBV12-4,.,TRBJ1-5
TGCGCCAGCAGCTCCCGGGACAGTCGAGAGACCCAGTACTTC,CASSSRDSRETQYF,.,TRBV5-1,TRBD1,TRBJ2-5
TGTGCCAGCAGGCAACAGGGATTAAACAATGAGCAGTTCTTC,CASRQQGLNNEQFF,.,TRBV27,.,TRBJ2-1
TGCAGCGTTGGCCTACTAGCCAAAAACATTCAGTACTTC,CSVGLLAKNIQYF,.,TRBV29-1,.,TRBJ2-4